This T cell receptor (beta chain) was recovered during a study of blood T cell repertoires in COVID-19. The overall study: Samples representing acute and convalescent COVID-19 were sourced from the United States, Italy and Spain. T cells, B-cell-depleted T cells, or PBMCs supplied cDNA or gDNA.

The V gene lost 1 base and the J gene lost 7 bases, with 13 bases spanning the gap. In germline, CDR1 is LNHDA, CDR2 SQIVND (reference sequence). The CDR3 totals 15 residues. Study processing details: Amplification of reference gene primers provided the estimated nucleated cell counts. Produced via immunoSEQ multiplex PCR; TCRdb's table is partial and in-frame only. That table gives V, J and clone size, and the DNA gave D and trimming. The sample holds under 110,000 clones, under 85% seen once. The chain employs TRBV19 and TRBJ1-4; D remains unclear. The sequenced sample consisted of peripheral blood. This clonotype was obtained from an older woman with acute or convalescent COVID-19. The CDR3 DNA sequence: TGTGCCAGTAGTATAGCGAAATCGGTTCGTGAAAAACTGTTTTTT. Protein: CASSIAKSVREKLFF.